Below, 21 T cell receptor beta chains from the same sample are listed, as sequenced in a study of cytomegalovirus exposure and HLA in healthy donors. PCR used 60 Vbeta primers and 13 Jbeta primers. Assay: immunoSEQ multiplex PCR; the TCRdb copy retains only in-frame clones and omits some. The table shows about 200,000 clones, with roughly four fifths occurring only once. Material for sequencing was PBMCs. Receptors originate from a man between 18 and 35 years old in good health and CMV-seronegative.

This chain uses TRBV10-3 with TRBJ2-3; 10 bases are a match to TRBD2. CDR3 length equals 15 residues. Trimming cost V 2 bases and J 3 bases; bases outside gene matches: 2. The germline V gene has CDR1 ENHRY and CDR2 SYGVKD. CDR3 bases: TGTGCCATCAGTGAGGGACTAGCGGAGACAGATACGCAGTATTTT. Encoded protein: CAISEGLAETDTQYF.

V gene TRBV2 combines with J gene TRBJ2-7; tentatively, D is TRBD2 (6 bases). The CDR3 is made up of 13 amino acids. In germline, CDR1 is SNHLY, CDR2 FYNNEI. The V end was cut by 4 bases, the J end by 2 bases, with 9 bases between. DNA for the CDR3: TGTGCCAGCAGTGTGACGGGGGCCTACGAGCAGTACTTC. It is translated as CASSVTGAYEQYF.

The chain couples TRBV6-5 to TRBJ2-7; D is uncertain. Trimming shortened V by 8 bases and J by 3 bases, and 17 bases separated the two germline ends. Germline values: CDR1 MNHEY, CDR2 SVGAGI. The CDR3 is made up of 14 amino acids. The CDR3 bases are TGTGCCAGCGCCAAGTCCCAAACCTACTACGAGCAGTACTTC. Translated, it gives CASAKSQTYYEQYF.

This clone was counted once. The J gene is TRBJ1-2, the V gene TRBV5-4, with D maybe TRBD1 (5 bases). The CDR3 length is 11 residues. Germline CDR1 is SGHNT and CDR2 is YYREEE (reference sequence). The germline V and J ends were trimmed by 3 bases and 14 bases, with 14 bases remaining between them. CDR3 DNA: TGTGCCAGCAGCTGGGGGGGGACCCTGACCTTC. Translated, it gives CASSWGGTLTF.

The rearrangement joins TRBV7-6 to TRBJ1-4; the D gene is possibly TRBD1 (6 bases). Between the trimmed V and J ends, which lost 2 bases and 7 bases, there was a span of 14 bases. The CDR3 totals 15 residues. Looked up from germline, CDR1 is SGHVS and CDR2 is FNYEAQ. CDR3 sequence reads: CASSLQGGAGEKLFF. The CDR3 nucleotides read TGTGCCAGCAGCTTACAAGGGGGTGCGGGTGAAAAACTGTTTTTT. The full variable domain, its missing parts supplied by reference TRBV7-6 and TRBJ1-4, is GAGVSQSPRYKVTKRGQDVALRCDPISGHVSLYWYRQALGQGPEFLTYFNYEAQQDKSGLPNDRFSAERPEGSISTLTIQRTEQRDSAMYRCASSLQGGAGEKLFFGSGTQLSVL.

The V and J genes are TRBV7-9 and TRBJ1-5, with 7 bases aligning to TRBD1. This CDR3 spans 17 amino acids. V lost 1 base, J lost 4 bases, and 10 bases stayed unmatched. CDR1 and CDR2 from the germline V gene are SEHNR and FQNEAQ (reference sequence). CDR3 in amino acids: CASSLDDSGGKNQPQHF. The CDR3 nucleotides read TGTGCCAGCAGCTTAGACGACTCAGGGGGGAAGAATCAGCCCCAGCATTTT.

The chain combines TRBV6-5 with TRBJ1-2; D is possibly TRBD1 (6 bases). This CDR3 has 13 amino acids. V was pared by 2 bases and J by 5 bases, with 9 bases between. Germline V gene lookup returns CDR1 MNHEY and CDR2 SVGAGI. CDR3 residues: CASSYKQGYGYTF. CDR3 nucleotide sequence: TGTGCCAGCAGTTACAAACAGGGTTATGGCTACACCTTC.

This sequence joins TRBV4-2 and TRBJ2-5; no clear D. CDR1 is LGHNA and CDR2 is YNFKEQ in the germline V gene. Trimming pared 0 bases from V and 1 base from J, leaving 12 bases between. The CDR3 is made up of 16 amino acids. The CDR3, as DNA: TGTGCCAGCAGCCAAGAAGTTTGGTTCGGCCAAGAGACCCAGTACTTC. Its protein is CASSQEVWFGQETQYF.

A single count supports this clone. This sequence joins TRBV7-2 and TRBJ2-5; TRBD2 is a possible D gene (6 bases). V was clipped by 1 base and J by 3 bases, with 12 bases between them. CDR3 length: 15 amino acids. Germline V gene sequence: CDR1 SGHTA, CDR2 FQGNSA. The CDR3 spells CASSLVGSGKETQYF. CDR3 nucleotide sequence: TGTGCCAGCAGCTTAGTGGGTAGCGGAAAAGAGACCCAGTACTTC.

V usage is TRBV19 and J usage is TRBJ2-7, with D possibly being TRBD1 (6 bases). Germline-derived CDR1 and CDR2 are LNHDA and SQIVND (reference sequence). The V end lost 6 bases, the J end lost 5 bases, and 17 bases lay between the germline ends. The CDR3 sequence is 14 residues long. For the CDR3, the DNA is TGTGCCAGTAGAAGGACAGCAATGGGTCACGAGCAGTACTTC. Translated: CASRRTAMGHEQYF.

The chain combines TRBV5-8 with TRBJ2-1, with a possible D match to TRBD2 (7 bases). Germline loops: CDR1 SGHTS, CDR2 YDEGEE. The CDR3 length is 15 residues. Trimming took 3 bases from V and 6 from J, leaving 16 bases between them. The CDR3 DNA is TGTGCCAGCAGCTCCTTAGCGGCGGGGGCCAATGAGCAGTTCTTC. This encodes CASSSLAAGANEQFF.

This chain uses TRBV5-4 with TRBJ2-5, with TRBD1 as a possible D gene (6 bases). Trimming removed 0 bases from V and 5 bases from J, with 11 bases in between. The CDR3 consists of 14 residues. CDR1 is SGHNT and CDR2 is YYREEE in the germline V gene (reference sequence). Written as DNA, the CDR3 is TGTGCCAGCAGCTTGGGGGGGCGCGGGGAGACCCAGTACTTC. It translates to CASSLGGRGETQYF.

The chain links TRBV28 to TRBJ2-2, with TRBD1 matching 9 bases. The V gene end was trimmed by 1 base and the J gene end by 6 bases; junction bases not matched to a gene: 6. The CDR3 length is 16 residues. Germline CDR1 and CDR2: MDHEN and SYDVKM. CDR3 residues: CASSLYTGGHPGELFF. The CDR3 region has the DNA TGTGCCAGCAGTTTATACACAGGGGGCCACCCCGGGGAGCTGTTTTTT.

The genes are TRBV28 and TRBJ2-5, with 8 bases fitting TRBD1. Germline lookup yields CDR1 MDHEN and CDR2 SYDVKM. V trimming: 6 bases; J trimming: 5 bases; junction bases outside the gene matches: 8. The CDR3 extends over 14 amino acids. This chain's CDR3 is CASSRRQGSETQYF. The CDR3 nucleotides are TGTGCCAGCAGCCGCAGACAGGGGAGTGAGACCCAGTACTTC.

This clone was seen more than once but under ten times. V gene TRBV5-1 combines with J gene TRBJ2-3, with a possible D match to TRBD2 (6 bases). The CDR3 length is 14 residues. CDR1 SGHRS and CDR2 YFSETQ come from the germline V gene. Trimming removed 1 base from V and 5 bases from J, with 11 bases in between. In DNA, the CDR3 is TGCGCCAGCAGCTTGTGGAGGGGCGGAGATACGCAGTATTTT. This translates into CASSLWRGGDTQYF.

Comment on this clone: Other DNA sequences in the same sample also yield this CDR3. The V gene is TRBV9, the J gene TRBJ1-3, with D possibly matching TRBD1 (6 bases). Trimming took 1 base from V and 1 from J, leaving 18 bases between them. CDR3 size: 18 residues. Germline CDR1 reads SGDLS; CDR2 reads YYNGEE. The CDR3 sequence is CASSVLDGAGVSGNTIYF. The CDR3 nucleotides read TGTGCCAGCAGCGTACTGGATGGGGCAGGGGTATCTGGAAACACCATATATTTT.

This clone was picked up one time. The chain recombines TRBV14 with TRBJ2-7; 10 bases fit TRBD2. The germline V gene has CDR1 SGHDN and CDR2 FVKESK. With V trimmed by 2 bases and J by 1 base, 8 bases remained unmatched. CDR3 length: 17 amino acids. Written as DNA, the CDR3 is TGTGCCAGCAGCCAACCTCGAAATAGCGGGAGGTCCTACGAGCAGTACTTC. Residues: CASSQPRNSGRSYEQYF.

The chain has TRBV11-2 and TRBJ2-2; 10 nucleotides align to TRBD1. The CDR3 is 17 residues long. J was trimmed by 1 base and V by 5 bases; bases with no gene match: 7. The germline V gene encodes CDR1 SGHAT and CDR2 FQNNGV. In DNA form, the CDR3 reads TGTGCCAGCAGCCAACGGGACAGGGGTAGGAACACCGGGGAGCTGTTTTTT. Its translation: CASSQRDRGRNTGELFF.

The chain couples TRBV2 to TRBJ2-1; D is perhaps TRBD2 (5 bases). The CDR3 totals 16 residues. The V end was cut by 2 bases, the J end by 2 bases, with 13 bases between. From germline, CDR1 is SNHLY and CDR2 FYNNEI. This CDR3 reads CASSESGGRTYNEQFF. In nucleotides, the CDR3 is TGTGCCAGCAGTGAAAGCGGTGGTCGAACCTACAATGAGCAGTTCTTC.

The rearrangement links TRBV15 to TRBJ2-2; TRBD1 might be the D (6 bases). CDR1 and CDR2 (germline): LNHNV, YYDKDF (reference sequence). The CDR3 loop spans 16 amino acids. V shed 5 bases and J shed 2 bases, with 15 bases lying between them. The CDR3 region is CATSVWDTTNTGELFF. In DNA form, the CDR3 reads TGTGCCACCAGCGTCTGGGACACTACAAACACCGGGGAGCTGTTTTTT. Together with reference TRBV15 and TRBJ2-2, the CDR3 gives the full variable domain: DAMVIQNPRYQVTQFGKPVTLSCSQTLNHNVMYWYQQKSSQAPKLLFHYYDKDFNNEADTPDNFQSRRPNTSFCFLDIRSPGLGDTAMYLCATSVWDTTNTGELFFGEGSRLTVL.

On this clone: The junction does not match germline at one end; this may be a read error. The chain is built from TRBV11-2 and TRBJ2-3, with 9 bases that match TRBD2. This CDR3 spans 16 amino acids. Germline-derived CDR1 and CDR2 are SGHAT and FQNNGV. The CDR3 spells CAGSPSLAGLADTQYF. The DNA of the CDR3 is TGTGCCGGCAGCCCTTCCCTAGCGGGATTGGCAGATACGCAGTATTTT.